Included here is one T cell receptor (beta chain) sequence, with context. Its antigen remains unidentified. It has no much larger one-base neighbor in the sample; base qualities were not kept. The CDR3 starts with the cysteine, ends with the phenylalanine, and has 15 residues. Solely the CDR3 DNA is kept, with 45 bases framed from the first base. Sequences MRHNA (CDR1) and SNTAGT (CDR2) are obtained from the germline V gene. Trimming accounts for 5 bases at V and 3 bases at J, while the number of junction bases matched to no gene is 1. This record belongs to a study of cytomegalovirus exposure and HLA in healthy donors (TCRdb year 2017). Concerning the study at large: An earlier analysis of some 600 of the donors reported about 300 Gb of sequence data and roughly 120 million unique TCR beta sequences obtained from about 200 million T cells. Around 300 gigabases of sequencing data and approximately 80 million unique TCR sequences were included in an early release covering 550 to 650 HLA-typed donors. Of the 300 to 450 genotyped donors, roughly 76% were placed in the genetic ancestry cluster associated with self-reported Caucasian donors. The aim of the study was to test whether cataloging public T cell receptors could identify signatures of past pathogen exposure. Using immunosequencing, the study profiled T cell repertoires from 666 subjects and related those repertoires to cytomegalovirus serostatus. Along with the approximately 650-subject first cohort, a separate validation cohort of over a hundred different subjects was used. To predict cytomegalovirus infection status, the study combined high-throughput TCR immunosequencing, statistical association of individual TCRs with disease status, and machine learning. In a later analysis, previously published TCR beta repertoires from fewer than 750 donors were re-analyzed and high-resolution HLA genotyping was added so that TCR occurrence patterns could be studied. Rather than drawing on any new phenotypic data, the later analysis identified candidate immune exposures from TCR beta sequences and the way those sequences occurred across donors. An earlier analysis of 587 of the donors used high-throughput TCR beta sequencing to judge whether each TCR beta V gene segment behaved as functional or pseudogenic. Donor age, sex, ethnicity and CMV serostatus were compiled together with the repertoire data. A later genetic analysis took genome-wide SNP genotypes for about 55% of the 666 donors and used that subset as a discovery cohort. Every discovery cohort repertoire had been produced on one sequencing platform. HLA typing included class I and class II loci at four-digit resolution. The number of typed donors differed by locus: about 620-630 for A, B, C, DRB1 and DQB1; 522 for DQA1; about 600 for DPA1; and some 430 for DPB1. Roughly 5 DR-DQ haplotypes were handled as single units for association and clustering, since linkage in the cohort was strong. On average, 235,054 unique TCR beta nucleotide sequences were sequenced per donor among a few hundred genotyped donors of the cohort, with 15% to 20% of those sequences being non-productive.

Results and caveats for the whole study, not just this receptor: In the study, some 180 TCR beta chains were listed as associated with cytomegalovirus. The sequencing pipeline was judged likely to have produced a cluster of highly shared sequence variants as a technical artifact. In a later genetic analysis, fewer N-insertions in productive TCRs were reported among donors in an Asian-associated ancestry cluster than the roughly 640-donor mean. Compared with equally common non-associated chains, HLA-associated TCR beta chains in a later analysis were more clonally expanded and had lower generation probabilities. The earlier analysis of around 600 of the donors excluded some 16 rarely observed V segments, including chromosome 9 orphons, because counts were too low. Cytomegalovirus status was reported to be diagnosed by the classifier with high specificity and sensitivity in both the original and validation cohorts. Presence/absence analyses assumed roughly uniform sequencing depth across donors, an assumption that may not hold. In a later genetic analysis, a missense DCLRE1C variant was associated with V-gene and J-gene trimming of TCR beta chains, and the association was replicated in an independent cohort. According to a later analysis, TCR association rates differed among HLA loci, with DRB1 alleles showing the most associated TCRs and HLA-C alleles showing the fewest. Several of the top co-occurrence clusters appeared to be linked to parvovirus B19, influenza, CMV and Epstein-Barr virus, according to a later analysis. Some IMGT-functional V segments, including TRBV6-2 and TRBV6-3, could not be distinguished by the 87-base-pair reads and were therefore excluded. A later analysis found that most CMV-associated TCR beta chains appeared HLA-restricted, with HLA associations seemingly driven largely by CMV exposure. In vitro tests confirmed that a few of the cytomegalovirus-associated TCR beta chains recognize cytomegalovirus antigens. In this cohort, only TCR beta chains were sequenced, and detectable features were limited by the absence of alpha or paired-chain data. Immune exposure information for the cohort was limited to CMV serostatus. Correlated functional status among segregating V segments might be attributable to linkage disequilibrium, but an unknown experimental factor could not be ruled out. Across donors, most TCR sequences were observed very rarely, whereas some public TCRs were present in many individuals. When HLA alleles, especially DR and DQ, strongly co-occurred, TCR associations were difficult to assign to individual alleles. It was suggested by the authors that the approach could potentially be generalized to other disease states and immunological phenotypes. In an earlier analysis of some 500 of the donors, most TCR beta V segments were observed in productive rearrangements about 87% or about 30% of the time, broadly matching IMGT annotations. Because HLA typing was unavailable for some donors at each locus, only the typed subset was used in association tests. A further reported finding was that TCR beta sequences accurately predicted the HLA-A and HLA-B alleles for most subjects in the first cohort. Specific HLA alleles were associated with about 17,000 TCR beta sequences at a false discovery rate of 0.05 in a later analysis.

The cohort comprised more than 550 healthy bone marrow donors. Cohort members were all nominally healthy when sampled, although unrecorded immune exposures were likely present. The donor was CMV seropositive and belonged to the group of about 290 seropositive cohort members. A peripheral blood sample was provided by each donor, and peripheral blood mononuclear cells were used for TCR beta sequencing. Genomic DNA extraction from the blood cell samples was performed with the Qiagen DNeasy Blood Extraction Kit. Libraries were made using the immunoSEQ multiplex PCR assay. The multiplex PCR relied on a mix of 60 forward primers for TCR Vbeta segments and 13 reverse primers for TCR Jbeta segments. A multiplex PCR assay on genomic DNA amplified the CDR3 region of rearranged TCR beta genes. The Illumina HiSeq System was used to sequence the amplified TCR beta libraries as 87-base-pair reads. Per the original workflow: Across the 700 or so repertoires, a later analysis counted some 81 million unique TCR beta chains, roughly 11 million of which were shared by at least two donors. A nearest-neighbor algorithm error-corrected the raw reads and collapsed the reads into unique sequences, merging closely related sequences to remove PCR and sequencing errors. Alignment of CDR3 sequences to IMGT reference sequences was used to assign V, D and J gene segments. For a sequence to be retained, a match of at least six nucleotides was required to both a V gene segment and a J gene segment. Rearrangements were classified as productive when the CDR3 lacked stop codons and remained in frame with V and J, and all other rearrangements were classified as non-productive. CDR3 was defined according to IMGT convention as the region running from the second conserved V-encoded cysteine to the conserved J-encoded phenylalanine. The earlier analysis of 450 to 750 of the donors excluded any sequence lacking an unambiguous match to a single V gene segment. In an earlier analysis of some 590 of the donors, a V segment was called functional when productive rearrangements were above 56.7%, and segregating when the standard deviation between donors exceeded 5%. A statistical classification framework was developed to diagnose cytomegalovirus status using the catalog of TCR beta chain sequences. In a later analysis, V and J genes were assigned by comparing TCR nucleotide sequences against IMGT/GENE-DB human TR gene sequences. In a later analysis, CDR3 sequences and most-parsimonious VDJ recombination scenarios were assigned using the TCRdist pipeline. In a later analysis, every TCR beta chain was defined by the combination of its CDR3 amino acid sequence and its V-gene family, and reads without a unique V-gene family were dropped. As a way to deal with suspected cross-contamination and a sequencing artifact, a later analysis dropped hundreds of nucleotide sequences that were highly shared and had low generation probability. A later analysis calculated a clonal expansion index for each public chain from normalized within-repertoire ranks of inferred template counts. In a later analysis, generation probabilities were computed with a VDJ recombination model fitted to out-of-frame rearrangements, and the resulting probabilities were checked against IGoR. A later analysis scored TCR-TCR, TCR-HLA and TCR-CMV co-occurrence with hypergeometric tests, applying a repertoire-size bias correction to TCR pairs. In a later analysis, false discovery rates were estimated by permuting HLA or CMV assignments 20 times. In a later analysis, co-occurring TCRs were grouped with DBSCAN, and TCRdist sequence similarity was added when clustering was performed within HLA-allele-positive subsets. Repertoires with fewer than 30,000 or more than 120,000 public chains, plus five repertoires with anomalous nucleotide sharing, were excluded from co-occurrence clustering. The immuneACCESS repertoire file appears here via TCRdb, limited to in-frame rearrangements. These files lack a portion of the clones; in checked studies, under half of the deficit traces to unresolved V genes, and the cause of the others is not known. V, J and clone size are those of that table, while D and trimming were read from the DNA. The sample table shows 150,000 to 200,000 clones, and over 75% are seen once. Of the sample, approximately 6.3% falls within the top ten clones.

This chain joins TRBV6-4 to TRBJ2-3; 14 bases in between match TRBD2. The receptor comes from a man aged 40-50 years in good health and CMV-seropositive. The sample comprised PBMCs. CDR3 region: CASSRLAGGTDTQYF. The nucleotide sequence is TGTGCCAGCAGTCGACTAGCGGGAGGGACAGATACGCAGTATTTT.